This is a list of T cell receptor beta chains from one sample in a study of resident and recirculating memory T cells in vitiligo. Produced via immunoSEQ multiplex PCR; TCRdb's table is partial and in-frame only. This table has roughly 80,000 clones, 92% appearing once. Input material: blood. The source is a male donor with vitiligo. The conserved cysteine and the conserved F or W are not part of the CDR3 here.

j_gene	v_gene	CDR3aa
TRBJ2-3	TRBV9	ASSVPRRPSGRATDTQY
TRBJ2-3	TRBV7-3	ASSPGAGGLSTDTQY
TRBJ1-1	TRBV2	ASSESSSVTEAF
TRBJ1-1	TRBV19	ASSIYRSNTEAF
TRBJ2-5	TRBV19	ASSRTAQETQY
TRBJ2-4	TRBV19	ATALLTSAPNIQY
TRBJ2-2	TRBV7-8	ASSLGPPGSGELF
TRBJ2-1	TRBV28	ASSLVGGVQF
TRBJ2-2	TRBV7-2	ASSLLPGSNTGELF
TRBJ2-6	TRBV6-1	ASSEVGGAGANVLT
TRBJ1-5	TRBV9	ASSPGTGHQPQH
TRBJ2-5	TRBV6-6	ASSGTSGSRGETQY
TRBJ2-5	TRBV7-9	ASSLLGTGPKETQY
TRBJ2-1	TRBV6-1	ASSPLKAGENEQF
TRBJ1-2	TRBV28	ASSRPGTTSGYGYT
TRBJ1-1	TRBV9	ASSVAGAGPNTEAF
TRBJ2-3	TRBV7-3	ASSFSGGTTDTQY
TRBJ1-3	TRBV7-9	ASSPSLGQPIY
TRBJ2-4	TRBV20-1	SAHKNIQY
TRBJ2-5	TRBV5-4	ASRRDRGPLN
TRBJ1-6	TRBV27	ASSFPGSPLH
TRBJ1-2	TRBV25-1	ASSTGTVYGYT
TRBJ2-7	TRBV28	ASVPLYEQY
TRBJ2-6	TRBV9	ASSGATSGANVLT
TRBJ1-2	TRBV4-1	ASSLVTGTGINGYT
TRBJ2-1	TRBV9	ASSVAGYNEQF
TRBJ2-1	TRBV19	ASSETINDEQF
TRBJ2-3	TRBV10-2	ASSLAGDTDTQY
TRBJ2-4	TRBV4-1	ASSQDGRERLDKNIQY
TRBJ2-7	TRBV27	ASGRGGRLSYEQY
TRBJ2-2	TRBV5-5	ASSLRAGGPSGGELF
TRBJ1-2	TRBV28	ASSLGGRGGYT
TRBJ1-1	TRBV5-8	ASSSRQGRTEAF
TRBJ2-6	TRBV6-6	ATQGKRSGANVLT
TRBJ2-7	TRBV7-9	ASSPIGAVRDEQY
TRBJ2-1	TRBV11-3	ASSLEGREGRNEQF
TRBJ2-1	TRBV28	ASSKLADLYNEQF
TRBJ2-7	TRBV13	ASSQGGVSSYEQY
TRBJ1-4	TRBV7-9	ASSRRGFPATNEKLF
TRBJ1-2	TRBV5-1	ASSQYPKWSYGYT
TRBJ2-1	TRBV5-4	ASSLAIGSLAGGNAEQF
TRBJ2-7	TRBV7-9	ASSLLGQAYEQY
TRBJ1-1	TRBV27	ASTNVGGNTEAF
TRBJ2-7	TRBV5-4	ASSSTGLAVREQY
TRBJ2-1	TRBV7-2	ASSLVLAGHSSYNEQF
TRBJ1-1	TRBV2	ASSLRDSLNTEAF
-	TRBV4-2	ASSQAGRVAEQY
TRBJ2-1	TRBV20-1	SATEGDEQF
TRBJ2-7	TRBV5-1	ASSTGTGSPEQY
TRBJ2-7	TRBV5-8	ASSLGYLSYEQY
TRBJ2-1	TRBV7-2	ASSPRSGTYNEQF
TRBJ2-7	TRBV18	ASSPTQTGSGEQY
TRBJ2-3	TRBV7-3	ASSISGSRTDTQY
TRBJ2-2	TRBV11-2	ASSPGTAYTGELF
TRBJ2-7	TRBV13	ASSLGDGGRAGYEQY